Listed below are T cell receptor beta chains from one sample, sequenced in a study of cytomegalovirus exposure and HLA in healthy donors. The data were produced by immunoSEQ multiplex PCR, yet TCRdb's version contains in-frame clones alone and is incomplete. The data contain approximately 160,000 clones, 75% to 85% of them singletons. The source material was PBMCs. These receptors came from a woman aged 18-35 years in good health and CMV-seronegative. Each CDR3 is given without its conserved first and last residue.

J gene,V gene,CDR3 protein
TRBJ2-1,TRBV6-1,ASSEGGQTYYNEQF
TRBJ2-5,TRBV7-7,ASSPGRTQY
TRBJ2-3,TRBV9,ASSPPSSSSTDTQY
TRBJ2-3,TRBV11-1,ASSLARLGVSTDTQY
TRBJ2-7,TRBV5-6,ASSRGAEQY
TRBJ1-2,TRBV19,ASSIEDRAVGYT
TRBJ2-1,TRBV6-5,ASSYPRQGRNEQF
TRBJ1-2,TRBV7-2,ASSTRTGGSNYGYT
TRBJ2-3,TRBV7-2,ASSLSGGPDTQY
TRBJ2-6,TRBV6-1,ATDNSGANVLT
TRBJ2-2,TRBV11-2,ASALGLLTGELF
TRBJ2-1,TRBV10-3,AISEPGGPSIYNEQF
TRBJ2-7,TRBV30,AWSGDRGVEQY
TRBJ2-7,TRBV7-9,SSSLARPSSYEQY
TRBJ2-1,TRBV6-6,ASSSSRDRGNEQF
TRBJ2-3,TRBV2,ASSEDPAGGADTQY
TRBJ2-7,TRBV7-9,ASSYEGGVSYEQY
TRBJ1-5,TRBV5-1,ASSFGTGGSQPQH
TRBJ2-7,TRBV27,ASRTSGQYYEQY
.,TRBV7-9,ASRSTGGHEQY
TRBJ1-1,TRBV10-3,AISESKGAAF
TRBJ1-4,TRBV2,ASSDLGTQLGKLF